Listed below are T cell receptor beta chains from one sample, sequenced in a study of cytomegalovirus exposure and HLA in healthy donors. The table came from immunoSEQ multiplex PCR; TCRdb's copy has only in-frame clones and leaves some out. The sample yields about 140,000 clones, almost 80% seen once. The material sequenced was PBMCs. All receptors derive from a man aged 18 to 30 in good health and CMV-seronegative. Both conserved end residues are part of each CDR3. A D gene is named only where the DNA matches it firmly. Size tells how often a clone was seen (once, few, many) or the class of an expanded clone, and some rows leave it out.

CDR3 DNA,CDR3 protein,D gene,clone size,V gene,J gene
TGTGCCTGGAGTGTAAGACGATCAGGGGGAATCAATTCACCCCTCCACTTT,CAWSVRRSGGINSPLHF,TRBD1,NA,TRBV30,TRBJ1-6
TGTGCCAGCAGTGAAGCGACTAGCGGGGGGGCAAATACGCAGTATTTT,CASSEATSGGANTQYF,TRBD2,NA,TRBV6-1,TRBJ2-3
TGTGCCAGCAGTGAAAACAGGGGGCCTGGTCAGCCCCAGCATTTT,CASSENRGPGQPQHF,TRBD1,NA,TRBV2,TRBJ1-5
TGTGCCAGCAGTGTTCTCGTCAGGGGGCTCGAAGACACTGAAGCTTTCTTT,CASSVLVRGLEDTEAFF,TRBD1,NA,TRBV2,TRBJ1-1
TGTGCCAGCAGTGGTCGGACAGGGTCGATCCAAGAGACCCAGTACTTC,CASSGRTGSIQETQYF,TRBD1,NA,TRBV25-1,TRBJ2-5
TGTGCCTGGAGTGTGTTAGCGGGGGGGCCGGGGACCCAGTACTTC,CAWSVLAGGPGTQYF,TRBD2,NA,TRBV30,TRBJ2-5
TGTGCTGTAGTCCAGGGGCGTTGGGAGCAGTACTTC,CAVVQGRWEQYF,NA,NA,TRBV30,TRBJ2-7
TGTGCCACCAGAAATACGGGACAGGTCTACGAGCAGTACTTC,CATRNTGQVYEQYF,TRBD1,NA,TRBV15,TRBJ2-7
TGTGCCACCAGCAGCCCGAACCGGGGGTATAATGAGCAGTTCTTC,CATSSPNRGYNEQFF,NA,NA,TRBV15,TRBJ2-1
TGTGCCAGCAGCCAGAAGACCATGAGCGACTACAATGAGCAGTTCTTC,CASSQKTMSDYNEQFF,NA,once,TRBV4-2,TRBJ2-1
TGCGCCAGCAGCTCACGGGGGGGAGAGACCCAGTACTTC,CASSSRGGETQYF,TRBD2,NA,TRBV5-1,TRBJ2-5
TGTGCCATCAGTGGGGGAGGGACCTCGGGGGAGCTGTTTTTT,CAISGGGTSGELFF,TRBD2,NA,TRBV10-3,TRBJ2-2
TGTGCCAGCAGCCGTCGACAGGCTAACACCGGGGAGCTGTTTTTT,CASSRRQANTGELFF,NA,NA,TRBV7-9,TRBJ2-2